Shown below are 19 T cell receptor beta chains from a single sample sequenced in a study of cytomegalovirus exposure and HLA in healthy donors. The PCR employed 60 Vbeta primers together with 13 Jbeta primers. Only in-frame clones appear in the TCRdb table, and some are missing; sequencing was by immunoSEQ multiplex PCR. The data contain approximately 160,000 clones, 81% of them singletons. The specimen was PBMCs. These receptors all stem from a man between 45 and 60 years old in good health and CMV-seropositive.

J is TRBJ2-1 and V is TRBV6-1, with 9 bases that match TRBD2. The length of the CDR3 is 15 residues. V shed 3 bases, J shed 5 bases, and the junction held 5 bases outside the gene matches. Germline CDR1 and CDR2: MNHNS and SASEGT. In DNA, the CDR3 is TGTGCCAGCAGTGATACGGCTAGCGGGGACAATGAGCAGTTCTTC. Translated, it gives CASSDTASGDNEQFF.

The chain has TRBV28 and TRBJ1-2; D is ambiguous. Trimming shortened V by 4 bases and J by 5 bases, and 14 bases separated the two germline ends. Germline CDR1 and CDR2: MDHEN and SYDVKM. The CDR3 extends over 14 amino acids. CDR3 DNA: TGTGCCAGCAGTTCCACGGGTCGGGTATATGGCTACACCTTC. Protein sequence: CASSSTGRVYGYTF.

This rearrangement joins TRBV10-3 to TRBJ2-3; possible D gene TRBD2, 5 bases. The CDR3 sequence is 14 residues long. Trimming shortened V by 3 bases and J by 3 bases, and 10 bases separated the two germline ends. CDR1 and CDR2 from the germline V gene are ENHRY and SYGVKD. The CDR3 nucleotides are TGTGCCATCAGTGAATGGCCGGGAACAGATACGCAGTATTTT. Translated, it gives CAISEWPGTDTQYF.

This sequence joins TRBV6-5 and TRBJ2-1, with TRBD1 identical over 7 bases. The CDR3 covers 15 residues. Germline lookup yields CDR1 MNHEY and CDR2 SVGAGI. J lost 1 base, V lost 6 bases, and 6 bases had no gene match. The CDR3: CASRRNRGSYNEQFF. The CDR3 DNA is TGTGCCAGCAGGCGTAACAGGGGTTCCTACAATGAGCAGTTCTTC.

The CDR3 coding sequence is TGTGCCAGCAGCAGGGACTCCTTATATGGCTACACCTTC. Translation: CASSRDSLYGYTF. The V and J genes are TRBV14 and TRBJ1-2; perhaps TRBD1 as D (5 bases). Trimming took 5 bases from V and 5 from J, leaving 12 bases between them. The CDR3 is 13 amino acids. Germline-derived CDR1 and CDR2 are SGHDN and FVKESK. Together with reference TRBV14 and TRBJ1-2, the CDR3 gives the full variable domain: EAGVTQFPSHSVIEKGQTVTLRCDPISGHDNLYWYRRVMGKEIKFLLHFVKESKQDESGMPNNRFLAERTGGTYSTLKVQPAELEDSGVYFCASSRDSLYGYTFGSGTRLTVV.

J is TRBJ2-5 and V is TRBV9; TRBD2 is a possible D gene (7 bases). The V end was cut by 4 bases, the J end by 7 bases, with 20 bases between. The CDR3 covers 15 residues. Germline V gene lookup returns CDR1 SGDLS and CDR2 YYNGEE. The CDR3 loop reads CASSLGGGRDGTQYF. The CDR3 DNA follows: TGTGCCAGCAGCCTAGGGGGGGGGCGGGACGGGACCCAGTACTTC.

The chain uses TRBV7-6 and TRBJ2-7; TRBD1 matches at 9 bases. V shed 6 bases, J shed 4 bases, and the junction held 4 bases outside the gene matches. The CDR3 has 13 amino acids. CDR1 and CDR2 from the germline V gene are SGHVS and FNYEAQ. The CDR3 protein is CASRSGQGYEQYF. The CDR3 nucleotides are TGTGCCAGCAGGTCGGGACAGGGATACGAGCAGTACTTC.

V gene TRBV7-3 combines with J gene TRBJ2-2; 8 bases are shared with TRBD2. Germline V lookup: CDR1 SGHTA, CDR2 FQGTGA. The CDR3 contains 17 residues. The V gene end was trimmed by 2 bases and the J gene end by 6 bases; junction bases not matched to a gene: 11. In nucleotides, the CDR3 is TGTGCCAGCAGCTTAGGTCCCGGGGGGGCATTCGCCGGGGAGCTGTTTTTT. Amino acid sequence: CASSLGPGGAFAGELFF. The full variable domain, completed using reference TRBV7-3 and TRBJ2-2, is GAGVSQTPSNKVTEKGKYVELRCDPISGHTALYWYRQSLGQGPEFLIYFQGTGAADDSGLPNDRFFAVRPEGSVSTLKIQRTERGDSAVYLCASSLGPGGAFAGELFFGEGSRLTVL.

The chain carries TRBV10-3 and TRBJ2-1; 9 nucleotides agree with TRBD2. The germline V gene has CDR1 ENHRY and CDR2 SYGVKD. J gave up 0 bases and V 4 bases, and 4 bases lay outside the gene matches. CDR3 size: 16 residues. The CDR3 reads CAISVGLAPSYNEQFF. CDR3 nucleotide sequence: TGTGCCATCAGTGTGGGACTAGCACCCTCCTACAATGAGCAGTTCTTC.

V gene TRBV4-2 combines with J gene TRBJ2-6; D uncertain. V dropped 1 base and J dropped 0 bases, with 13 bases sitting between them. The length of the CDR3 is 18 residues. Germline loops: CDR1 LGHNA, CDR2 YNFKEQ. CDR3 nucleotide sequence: TGTGCCAGCAGCCAAGGCATTTTTCAGGACTCTGGGGCCAACGTCCTGACTTTC. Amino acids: CASSQGIFQDSGANVLTF.

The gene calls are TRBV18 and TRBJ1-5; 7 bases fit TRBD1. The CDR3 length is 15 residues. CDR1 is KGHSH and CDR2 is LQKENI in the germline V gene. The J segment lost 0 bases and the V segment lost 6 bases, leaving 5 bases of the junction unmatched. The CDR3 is CASSPGTDSNQPQHF. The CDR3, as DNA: TGTGCCAGCTCGCCCGGGACAGATAGCAATCAGCCCCAGCATTTT.

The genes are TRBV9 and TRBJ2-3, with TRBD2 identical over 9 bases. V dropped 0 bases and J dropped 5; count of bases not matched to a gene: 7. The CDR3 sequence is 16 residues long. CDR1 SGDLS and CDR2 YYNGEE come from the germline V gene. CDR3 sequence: CASSVERGAHKDTQYF. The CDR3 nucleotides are TGTGCCAGCAGCGTAGAGCGGGGGGCTCATAAAGATACGCAGTATTTT.

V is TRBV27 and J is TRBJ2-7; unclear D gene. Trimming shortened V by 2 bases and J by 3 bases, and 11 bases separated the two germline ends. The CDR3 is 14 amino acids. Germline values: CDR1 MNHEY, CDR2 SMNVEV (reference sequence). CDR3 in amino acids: CASSLDSSGYEQYF. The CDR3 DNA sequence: TGTGCCAGCAGTTTAGATAGTTCGGGCTACGAGCAGTACTTC.

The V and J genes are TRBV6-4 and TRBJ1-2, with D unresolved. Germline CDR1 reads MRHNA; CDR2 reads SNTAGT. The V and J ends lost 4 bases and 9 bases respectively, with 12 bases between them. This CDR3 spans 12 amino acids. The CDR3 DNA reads TGTGCCAGCAGTGCGTCAGGAATGCGCTACACCTTC. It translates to CASSASGMRYTF.

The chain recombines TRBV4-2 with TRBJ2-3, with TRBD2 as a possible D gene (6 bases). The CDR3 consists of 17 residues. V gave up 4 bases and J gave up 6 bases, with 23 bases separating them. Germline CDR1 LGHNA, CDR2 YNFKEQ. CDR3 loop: CASSPELLMGGKDTQYF. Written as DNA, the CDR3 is TGTGCCAGCAGCCCCGAGTTGCTAATGGGAGGAAAGGATACGCAGTATTTT.

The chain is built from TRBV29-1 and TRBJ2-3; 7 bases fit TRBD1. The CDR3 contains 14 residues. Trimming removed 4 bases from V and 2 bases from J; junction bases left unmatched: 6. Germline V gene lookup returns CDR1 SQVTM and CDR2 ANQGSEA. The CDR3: CSVGRRGSTDTQYF. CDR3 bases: TGCAGCGTTGGCCGCAGGGGGTCCACAGATACGCAGTATTTT.

The CDR3 loop reads CASSKRALKAGSQHF. The DNA for the CDR3 is TGTGCCAGCAGCAAGCGGGCCCTCAAAGCGGGATCCCAGCATTTT. The V gene is TRBV7-2, the J gene TRBJ1-5; D gene ambiguous. CDR3 size: 15 residues. V lost 5 bases and J 11 bases, leaving 22 bases between the germline ends. The V gene's germline CDR1 is SGHTA and CDR2 FQGNSA.

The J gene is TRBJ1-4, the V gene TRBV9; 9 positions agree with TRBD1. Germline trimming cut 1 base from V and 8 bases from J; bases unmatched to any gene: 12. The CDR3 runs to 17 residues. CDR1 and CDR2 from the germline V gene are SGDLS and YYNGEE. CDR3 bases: TGTGCCAGCAGCGTAATGGGGGCGGGGACAGGGAACGAAAAACTGTTTTTT. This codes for CASSVMGAGTGNEKLFF.

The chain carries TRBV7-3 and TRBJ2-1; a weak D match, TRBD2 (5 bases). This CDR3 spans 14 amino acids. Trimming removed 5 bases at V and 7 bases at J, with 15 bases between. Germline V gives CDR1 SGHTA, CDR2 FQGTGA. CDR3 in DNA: TGTGCCAGCAGCAAAGGACCAACGGGGAATGAGCAGTTCTTC. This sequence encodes CASSKGPTGNEQFF.